This entry lists 24 T cell receptor beta chains sequenced from one sample in a study of blood T cell repertoires in COVID-19. Assay: immunoSEQ multiplex PCR; the TCRdb copy retains only in-frame clones and omits some. The data hold about 250,000 clones, with around 85% observed a single time. Sequenced sample: peripheral blood. The origin of the receptors is a human donor with COVID-19, enrolled during active disease. The donor label of this sample is uncertain.

V and J are TRBV18 and TRBJ2-2; 9 bases are shared with TRBD2. Germline CDR1 reads KGHSH; CDR2 reads LQKENI. This CDR3 region has 16 residues. V shed 4 bases, J shed 0 bases, and the junction held 3 bases outside the gene matches. The CDR3 protein is CASSLGLASNTGELFF. The CDR3 DNA reads as TGTGCCAGCTCACTTGGACTAGCGTCGAACACCGGGGAGCTGTTTTTT. Using reference TRBV18 and TRBJ2-2 for the parts outside the CDR3, the full variable domain is NAGVMQNPRHLVRRRGQEARLRCSPMKGHSHVYWYRQLPEEGLKFMVYLQKENIIDESGMPKERFSAEFPKEGPSILRIQQVVRGDSAAYFCASSLGLASNTGELFFGEGSRLTVL.

The genes are TRBV30 and TRBJ1-1; maybe TRBD1 (6 bases). The germline V gene encodes CDR1 GTSNPN and CDR2 SVGIG (reference sequence). The CDR3 sequence is 15 residues long. The V gene lost 2 bases and the J gene lost 4 bases, with 17 bases spanning the gap. CDR3 protein: CAWSYLQGAGTEAFF. The CDR3 nucleotides read TGTGCCTGGAGTTATTTACAGGGCGCGGGCACTGAAGCTTTCTTT.

The CDR3 coding sequence is TGCAGCGTCCAGGGGGCTCCGAACACTGAAGCTTTCTTT. As protein: CSVQGAPNTEAFF. V is TRBV29-1 and J is TRBJ1-1; 8 bases fit TRBD1. This CDR3 has 13 amino acids. Germline loops: CDR1 SQVTM, CDR2 ANQGSEA. The J segment lost 1 base and the V segment lost 6 bases, leaving 4 bases of the junction unmatched.

The chain is built from TRBV6-6 and TRBJ1-5, with D unclear. V lost 6 bases to trimming and J lost 0 bases, with 12 bases between them. This CDR3 is 15 amino acids long. Germline V lookup: CDR1 MNHNY, CDR2 SVGAGI (reference sequence). The CDR3 spells CASSLHRDSNQPQHF. For the CDR3, the DNA is TGTGCCAGCAGCCTGCACCGAGATAGCAATCAGCCCCAGCATTTT.

The chain carries TRBV28 and TRBJ1-2; the D gene is possibly TRBD1 (6 bases). This CDR3 region has 15 residues. The germline V gene encodes CDR1 MDHEN and CDR2 SYDVKM. Trimming removed 8 bases at V and 8 bases at J, with 24 bases between. The CDR3 coding sequence is TGTGCCAGCGCTCCTTTTCGGGGGGCAGTAGGAGGCTACACCTTC. It translates to CASAPFRGAVGGYTF.

The rearrangement links TRBV4-3 to TRBJ1-2, with D unclear. The germline V gene encodes CDR1 LGHNA and CDR2 YSLEER. The ends were cut back, 2 bases at V and 0 bases at J, with 4 bases in the middle. The CDR3 totals 13 residues. The CDR3 nucleotides are TGCGCCAGCAGCCAATCAGCTAACTATGGCTACACCTTC. Protein product: CASSQSANYGYTF.

In its sample, this clone was seen a few times. The gene calls are TRBV5-1 and TRBJ1-1, with TRBD1 identical over 7 bases. The CDR3 sequence is 15 residues long. Looked up from germline, CDR1 is SGHRS and CDR2 is YFSETQ. The ends lost 0 bases at V and 2 bases at J; junction bases unmatched: 4. The CDR3 nucleotides read TGCGCCAGCAGCTTGGATGGACAGGAAAACACTGAAGCTTTCTTT. Its protein is CASSLDGQENTEAFF. Looking up the rest from reference TRBV5-1 and TRBJ1-1 gives the full variable domain: KAGVTQTPRYLIKTRGQQVTLSCSPISGHRSVSWYQQTPGQGLQFLFEYFSETQRNKGNFPGRFSGRQFSNSRSEMNVSTLELGDSALYLCASSLDGQENTEAFFGQGTRLTVV.

The chain has TRBV6-5 and TRBJ1-1, with 10 bases identical to TRBD1. V gave up 5 bases and J gave up 5 bases; unmatched junction bases: 5. Germline assignment: CDR1 MNHEY and CDR2 SVGAGI. The CDR3 spans 14 residues. DNA for the CDR3: TGTGCCAGCAGTCCCGACAGGGGGCAAACTGAAGCTTTCTTT. Protein product: CASSPDRGQTEAFF.

The chain links TRBV7-9 to TRBJ2-7, with 7 bases fitting TRBD2. CDR3 length: 13 residues. J lost 2 bases, V lost 5 bases, and 3 bases had no gene match. CDR1 SEHNR and CDR2 FQNEAQ come from the germline V gene (reference sequence). In DNA form, the CDR3 reads TGTGCCAGCAGCACCGGGGGGACCTACGAGCAGTACTTC. It is translated as CASSTGGTYEQYF.

V gene TRBV7-2 combines with J gene TRBJ1-5; no definite D call. Trimming removed 2 bases at V and 2 bases at J, with 10 bases between. CDR3 length equals 15 residues. The germline V gene has CDR1 SGHTA and CDR2 FQGNSA. CDR3 sequence (DNA): TGTGCCAGCAGCTTATCATCCGGTGGCAATCAGCCCCAGCATTTT. It codes for CASSLSSGGNQPQHF.

This clone has more than one count but fewer than ten. V is TRBV12-3 or TRBV12-4 and J is TRBJ2-4; D gene uncertain. This CDR3 has 12 amino acids. The V gene lost 5 bases and the J gene lost 9 bases, with 11 bases spanning the gap. The CDR3 region is CASSDRPGIQYF. For the CDR3, the DNA is TGTGCCAGCAGTGACCGTCCGGGCATTCAGTACTTC.

V and J are TRBV9 and TRBJ2-3; TRBD1 matches 10 bases. V shed 0 bases, J shed 0 bases, and the junction held 1 base outside the gene matches. This CDR3 spans 16 amino acids. Germline V lookup: CDR1 SGDLS, CDR2 YYNGEE. CDR3 sequence: CASSVGTGGSTDTQYF. CDR3 bases: TGTGCCAGCAGCGTAGGGACAGGGGGAAGCACAGATACGCAGTATTTT.

The table lists this clone with a few counts. This chain connects TRBV28 to TRBJ2-7; maybe TRBD1 (5 bases). V lost 4 bases and J lost 6, with 10 bases in between. CDR1 MDHEN and CDR2 SYDVKM come from the germline V gene. The CDR3 contains 12 residues. The CDR3 loop reads CASSWWGGEQYF. For the CDR3, the DNA is TGTGCCAGCAGTTGGTGGGGCGGCGAGCAGTACTTC.

The chain combines TRBV29-1 with TRBJ1-2, with D unclear. This CDR3 is built from 12 residues. Germline CDR1 SQVTM, CDR2 ANQGSEA. V was pared by 0 bases and J by 4 bases, with 6 bases between. The DNA for the CDR3 is TGCAGCGTTGAAGACAGGATCTATGGCTACACCTTC. This codes for CSVEDRIYGYTF.

V is TRBV28 and J is TRBJ2-1; the match to TRBD2 covers 10 bases. V shed 5 bases, J shed 8 bases, and the junction held 9 bases outside the gene matches. The CDR3 is 15 amino acids. Looked up from germline, CDR1 is MDHEN and CDR2 is SYDVKM. CDR3 coding DNA: TGTGCCAGCAGTACTAGCGGGAAAGGGCTCGATGAGCAGTTCTTC. As protein: CASSTSGKGLDEQFF.

The rearrangement uses TRBV7-9 and TRBJ2-4, with TRBD1 identical over 8 bases. The CDR3 has 14 amino acids. Germline values: CDR1 SEHNR, CDR2 FQNEAQ (reference sequence). V shed 2 bases, J shed 5 bases, and the junction held 2 bases outside the gene matches. The CDR3, as DNA: TGTGCCAGCAGCTTACAGGGGGCCCAAAACATTCAGTACTTC. Protein: CASSLQGAQNIQYF.

The rearrangement joins TRBV30 to TRBJ2-7; 7 bases are shared with TRBD1. The germline V gene has CDR1 GTSNPN and CDR2 SVGIG (reference sequence). CDR3 length: 13 amino acids. Trimming cost V 7 bases and J 6 bases; bases outside gene matches: 12. Written as DNA, the CDR3 is TGTGCCTTCCAGGGGGTTACGCTCATCGAGCAGTACTTC. It translates to CAFQGVTLIEQYF.

CDR3 region: CSAWDRGHEQYF. As DNA, the CDR3 is TGCAGCGCATGGGACAGGGGACACGAGCAGTACTTC. This rearrangement joins TRBV29-1 to TRBJ2-7, with 10 bases fitting TRBD1. Per germline, CDR1 SQVTM and CDR2 ANQGSEA. The CDR3 contains 12 residues. Trimming took 7 bases from V and 5 from J; bases not matched to a gene: 5.

This chain links TRBV11-2 with TRBJ1-6; unclear D gene. Trimming took 0 bases from V and 14 from J, leaving 8 bases between them. Germline V lookup: CDR1 SGHAT, CDR2 FQNNGV. The CDR3 is made up of 12 amino acids. The CDR3 region is CASSLDAASLHF. CDR3 in DNA: TGTGCCAGCAGCTTAGATGCGGCTTCCCTCCACTTT.

The J gene is TRBJ1-2, the V gene TRBV5-1; D perhaps matches TRBD1 (6 bases). Germline V gene lookup returns CDR1 SGHRS and CDR2 YFSETQ. The CDR3 runs 13 residues. V shed 4 bases and J shed 8 bases, with 15 bases lying between them. As DNA, the CDR3 is TGCGCCAGCAGCCCGCTAGACAGGCGCGGCTACACCTTC. Encoded protein: CASSPLDRRGYTF.

This chain connects TRBV15 to TRBJ1-2; D is perhaps TRBD1 (6 bases). The CDR3 spans 13 residues. The V end lost 0 bases, the J end lost 7 bases, and 9 bases lay between the germline ends. Germline V gene data show CDR1 as LNHNV and CDR2 as YYDKDF (reference sequence). CDR3 protein: CATSRDGTSGYTF. The CDR3 nucleotides read TGTGCCACCAGCAGAGATGGGACATCTGGCTACACCTTC. Full variable domain (remainder filled in from reference TRBV15 and TRBJ1-2): DAMVIQNPRYQVTQFGKPVTLSCSQTLNHNVMYWYQQKSSQAPKLLFHYYDKDFNNEADTPDNFQSRRPNTSFCFLDIRSPGLGDTAMYLCATSRDGTSGYTFGSGTRLTVV.

CDR3 bases: TGTGCCAGCAGCTTTTCGGAAGCAGGGATTTGGGACACTGAAGCTTTCTTT. This gives the protein CASSFSEAGIWDTEAFF. The chain links TRBV5-5 to TRBJ1-1; D may be TRBD1 (5 bases). Per germline, CDR1 SGHKS and CDR2 YYEKEE (reference sequence). The CDR3 covers 17 residues. Deletions cut 2 bases from V and 3 bases from J, with 20 bases between.

This clone was counted only a few times. V is TRBV29-1 and J is TRBJ2-3, with 11 positions matching TRBD2. CDR1 SQVTM and CDR2 ANQGSEA come from the germline V gene. Trimming removed 7 bases from V and 4 bases from J; junction bases left unmatched: 7. The CDR3 is 14 residues long. CDR3 bases: TGCAGCGCTCTGGTAGCGGGAGGGTCAGATACGCAGTATTTT. Its protein product is CSALVAGGSDTQYF.

This clone was counted only a few times. The chain combines TRBV2 with TRBJ1-1; 8 bases map to TRBD1. The CDR3 runs to 16 residues. With 6 bases clipped from V and 0 bases from J, the junction kept 9 bases outside the gene matches. In germline, CDR1 is SNHLY, CDR2 FYNNEI. As DNA, the CDR3 is TGTGCCAGCAGGCTTCGGACAGGGTATATGAACACTGAAGCTTTCTTT. It encodes CASRLRTGYMNTEAFF.